This T cell receptor (beta chain) comes out of a study of cytomegalovirus exposure and HLA in healthy donors. As concerns this clone: Its antigen is currently unknown.

Study-level findings and limits: The classifier, whose performance was assessed in both the original and validation cohorts, reportedly diagnosed cytomegalovirus status with high specificity and sensitivity. There were 164 TCR beta chains listed as cytomegalovirus-associated.

The CDR3 contains 14 residues. V shed 9 bases, J shed 4 bases, and the junction held 9 bases outside the gene matches. CDR1 is SNHLY, CDR2 FYNNEI, per germline. Profiled with immunoSEQ multiplex PCR; TCRdb holds only in-frame clones, not every one. In the table there are fewer than 150,000 clones, more than 70% of which are singletons. The source material was PBMCs. The genes are TRBV2 and TRBJ2-1; 7 bases line up with TRBD1. This TCR was sampled from a man in his late teens or twenties in good health and CMV-seronegative. This CDR3 reads CARSKRQGYNEQFF. In DNA form, the CDR3 reads TGTGCCAGATCGAAGAGACAGGGATACAATGAGCAGTTCTTC.